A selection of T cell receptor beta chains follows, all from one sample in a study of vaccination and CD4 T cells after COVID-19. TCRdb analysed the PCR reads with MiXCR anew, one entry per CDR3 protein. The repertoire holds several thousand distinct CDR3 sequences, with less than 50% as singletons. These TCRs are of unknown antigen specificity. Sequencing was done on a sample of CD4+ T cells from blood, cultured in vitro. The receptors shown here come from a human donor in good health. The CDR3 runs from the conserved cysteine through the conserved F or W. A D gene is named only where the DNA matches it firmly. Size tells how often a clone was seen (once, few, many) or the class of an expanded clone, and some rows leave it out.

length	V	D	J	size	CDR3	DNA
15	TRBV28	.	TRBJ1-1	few	CASSLQPLLQTEAFF	TGTGCCAGCAGTTTACAACCGTTGCTTCAGACTGAAGCTTTCTTT
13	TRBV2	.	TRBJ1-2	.	CASSVRGRYGYTF	TGTGCCAGCAGTGTGCGAGGCCGGTATGGCTACACCTTC
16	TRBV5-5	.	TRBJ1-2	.	CASSIRLGGANYGYTF	TGTGCCAGCAGCATCCGATTGGGGGGAGCTAACTATGGCTACACCTTC
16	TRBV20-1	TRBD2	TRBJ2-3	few	CSARRAGGRRTDTQYF	TGCAGTGCTAGACGCGCGGGAGGGCGTAGGACAGATACGCAGTATTTT
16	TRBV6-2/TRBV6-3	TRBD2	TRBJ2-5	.	CASSYRLAGVDETQYF	TGTGCCAGCAGTTACCGGCTAGCGGGGGTGGATGAGACCCAGTACTTC
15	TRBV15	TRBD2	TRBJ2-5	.	CATSRAGEGKETQYF	TGTGCCACCAGCAGAGCGGGGGAGGGGAAAGAGACCCAGTACTTC
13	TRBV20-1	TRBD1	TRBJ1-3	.	CSARGTGDVQSVF	TGCAGTGCTAGAGGGACAGGGGATGTTCAGTCCGTTTTT
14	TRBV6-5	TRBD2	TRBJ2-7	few	CASSYFSSGGILYF	TGTGCCAGCAGTTACTTTTCTAGCGGGGGCATCCTGTACTTC
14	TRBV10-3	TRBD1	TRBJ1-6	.	CAISVGTDNSPLHF	TGTGCCATCAGTGTCGGGACAGATAATTCACCCCTCCACTTT
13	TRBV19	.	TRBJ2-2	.	CASRVGNTGELFF	TGTGCCAGTAGGGTTGGGAACACCGGGGAGCTGTTTTTT
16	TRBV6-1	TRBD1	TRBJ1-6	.	CASSGGQGIVRSPLHF	TGTGCCAGCAGTGGGGGACAGGGCATCGTACGGTCACCCCTCCACTTT
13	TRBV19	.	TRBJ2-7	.	CASSIGSRYEQYF	TGTGCCAGTAGTATAGGATCCAGGTACGAGCAGTACTTC
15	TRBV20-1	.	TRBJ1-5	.	CSARGGSYSNQPQHF	TGCAGTGCTAGGGGAGGCAGTTATAGCAATCAGCCCCAGCATTTT
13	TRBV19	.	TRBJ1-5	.	CASSDYSNQPQHF	TGTGCCAGTAGTGATTATAGCAATCAGCCCCAGCATTTT
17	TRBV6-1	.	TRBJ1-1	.	CASSDRPESFLEGKAFF	TGTGCCAGCAGTGACCGGCCCGAATCGTTTCTAGAAGGGAAAGCTTTCTTT
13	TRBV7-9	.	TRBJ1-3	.	CASRSSSGNTIYF	TGTGCCAGCAGGAGTAGCTCTGGAAACACCATATATTTT
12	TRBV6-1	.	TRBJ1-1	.	CASTNRGAEAFF	TGTGCCAGCACTAACCGTGGAGCTGAAGCTTTCTTT
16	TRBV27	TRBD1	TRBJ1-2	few	CASSFSAQGGVYGYTF	TGTGCCAGCAGTTTCTCAGCCCAGGGGGGGGTCTATGGCTACACCTTC
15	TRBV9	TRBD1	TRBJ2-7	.	CASSVTGTGEGEQYF	TGTGCCAGCAGCGTAACCGGGACAGGAGAGGGCGAGCAGTACTTC
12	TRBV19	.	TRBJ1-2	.	CASSFRGDGYTF	TGTGCCAGTAGCTTCAGGGGAGATGGCTACACCTTC
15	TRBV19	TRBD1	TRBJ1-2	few	CASSIGDRRKTGYTF	TGTGCCAGTAGTATCGGGGACAGGCGAAAAACTGGCTACACCTTC
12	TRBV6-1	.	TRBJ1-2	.	CASSEAGVGYTF	TGTGCCAGCAGTGAAGCGGGGGTAGGCTACACCTTC
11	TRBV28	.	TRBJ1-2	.	CASRAHYGYTF	TGTGCCAGCAGGGCTCACTATGGCTACACCTTC
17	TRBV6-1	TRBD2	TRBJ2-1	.	CASSEALAGSSYNEQFF	TGTGCCAGCAGTGAAGCGCTAGCGGGAAGCTCCTACAATGAGCAGTTCTTC
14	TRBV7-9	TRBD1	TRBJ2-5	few	CASSLAGGVETQYF	TGTGCCAGCAGCCTAGCAGGGGGCGTGGAGACCCAGTACTTC
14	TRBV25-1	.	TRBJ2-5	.	CASSERGHGETQYF	TGTGCCAGCAGTGAACGGGGGCATGGTGAGACCCAGTACTTC
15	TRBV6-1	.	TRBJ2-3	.	CASSRTGSNTDTQYF	TGTGCCAGCAGCCGAACCGGTTCTAACACAGATACGCAGTATTTT
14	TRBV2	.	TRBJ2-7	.	CASLALGQTYEQYF	TGTGCCAGCTTGGCTTTAGGACAGACCTACGAGCAGTACTTC